The sequence of this TCR beta chain was determined in a study of immune heterogeneity within non-small cell lung tumors. Study information: It was found that the tumors were a few squamous cell carcinomas, 9 to 10 non-squamous carcinomas and 1 not otherwise specified. General observations from the study: Alongside site-unique high-frequency clones, identical dominant CDR3 beta clonotypes recurred across tumor sites within a patient. For the most part, the T-cell receptor beta clonotypes present at high frequency were distinct from one individual patient to the next. A significant, moderate positive correlation (R around 0.35) linked local T-cell clonality and tumor mutational burden.

A word on this clonotype: Its specificity is not known.

Germline CDR1 and CDR2: KGHDR and SFDVKD. The CDR3 consists of 16 residues. The V gene end was trimmed by 3 bases and the J gene end by 2 bases; junction bases not matched to a gene: 6. Template material comprised bulk tumor genomic DNA at approximately 540 ng per sample. Multiple widely separated biopsies were taken from each primary tumor at surgery. Patients went through curative surgery, and their non-small cell lung cancer was untreated and newly diagnosed. The TCR beta CDR3 region was amplified by multiplex PCR employing 32 V and 13 J primers. Via MiXCR, TCRdb re-called the multiplex PCR reads, giving one row per CDR3 protein. The table records 10,000 to 11,000 distinct CDR3 sequences, around 21% of them present only once.

The V gene is TRBV24-1, the J gene TRBJ2-5; 9 nucleotides line up with TRBD2. The sample was lung tumor tissue. This clonotype was obtained from a man between 60 and 75 years old with non-small cell lung cancer. CDR3 region: CATSDMVAGAQETQYF. The CDR3 nucleotides are TGTGCCACCAGTGATATGGTAGCGGGAGCACAAGAGACCCAGTACTTC.